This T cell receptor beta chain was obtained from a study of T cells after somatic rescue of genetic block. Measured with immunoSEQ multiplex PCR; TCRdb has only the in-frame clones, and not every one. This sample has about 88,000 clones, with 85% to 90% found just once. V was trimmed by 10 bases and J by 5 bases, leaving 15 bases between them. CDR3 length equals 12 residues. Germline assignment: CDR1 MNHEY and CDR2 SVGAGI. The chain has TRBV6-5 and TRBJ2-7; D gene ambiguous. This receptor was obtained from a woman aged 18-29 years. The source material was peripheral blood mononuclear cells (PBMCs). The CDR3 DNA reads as TGTGCCATCAGGACCTATGGGGACGAGCAGTACTTC. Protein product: CAIRTYGDEQYF.